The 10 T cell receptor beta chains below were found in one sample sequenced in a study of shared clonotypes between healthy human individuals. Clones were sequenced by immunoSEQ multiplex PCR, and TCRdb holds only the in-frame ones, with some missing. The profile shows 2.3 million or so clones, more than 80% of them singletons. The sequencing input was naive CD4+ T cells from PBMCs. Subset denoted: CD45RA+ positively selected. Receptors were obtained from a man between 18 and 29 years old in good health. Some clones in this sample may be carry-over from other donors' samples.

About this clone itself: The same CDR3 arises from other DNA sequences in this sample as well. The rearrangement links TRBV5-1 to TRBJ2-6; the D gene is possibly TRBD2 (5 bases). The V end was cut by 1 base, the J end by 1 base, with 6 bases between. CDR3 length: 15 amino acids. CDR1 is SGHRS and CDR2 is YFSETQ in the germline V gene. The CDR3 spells CASSLRESGANVLTF. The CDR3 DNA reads TGCGCCAGCAGCTTGCGGGAATCTGGGGCCAACGTCCTGACTTTC.

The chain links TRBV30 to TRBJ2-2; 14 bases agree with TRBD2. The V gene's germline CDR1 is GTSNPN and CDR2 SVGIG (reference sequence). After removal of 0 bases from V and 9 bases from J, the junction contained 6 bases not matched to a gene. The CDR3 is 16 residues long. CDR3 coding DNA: TGTGCCTGGAGTGTAAGACTAGCGGGAGGGCCTAGGGAGCTGTTTTTT. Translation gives CAWSVRLAGGPRELFF.

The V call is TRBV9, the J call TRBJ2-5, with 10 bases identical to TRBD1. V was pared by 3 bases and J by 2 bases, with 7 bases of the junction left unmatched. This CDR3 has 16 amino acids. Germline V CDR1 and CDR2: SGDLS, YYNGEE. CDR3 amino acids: CASSATGGGGQETQYF. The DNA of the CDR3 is TGTGCCAGCAGCGCGACAGGGGGCGGTGGGCAAGAGACCCAGTACTTC.

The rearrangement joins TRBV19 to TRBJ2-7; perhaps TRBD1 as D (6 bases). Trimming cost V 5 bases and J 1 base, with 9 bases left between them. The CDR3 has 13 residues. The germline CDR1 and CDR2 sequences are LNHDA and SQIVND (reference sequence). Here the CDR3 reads CASSPQGSYEQYF. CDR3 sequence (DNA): TGTGCCAGTAGTCCACAGGGATCCTACGAGCAGTACTTC. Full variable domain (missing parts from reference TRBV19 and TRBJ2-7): DGGITQSPKYLFRKEGQNVTLSCEQNLNHDAMYWYRQDPGQGLRLIYYSQIVNDFQKGDIAEGYSVSREKKESFPLTVTSAQKNPTAFYLCASSPQGSYEQYFGPGTRLTVT.

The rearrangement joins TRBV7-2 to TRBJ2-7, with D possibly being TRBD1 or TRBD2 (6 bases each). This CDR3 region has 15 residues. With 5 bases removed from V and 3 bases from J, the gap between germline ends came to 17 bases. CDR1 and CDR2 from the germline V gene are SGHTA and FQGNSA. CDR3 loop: CASSNKQGGGYEQYF. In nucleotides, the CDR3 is TGTGCCAGCAGCAATAAACAGGGAGGCGGCTACGAGCAGTACTTC.

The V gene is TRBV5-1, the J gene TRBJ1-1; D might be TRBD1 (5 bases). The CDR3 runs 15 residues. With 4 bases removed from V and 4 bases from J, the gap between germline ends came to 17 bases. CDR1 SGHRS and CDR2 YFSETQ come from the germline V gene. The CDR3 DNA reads TGCGCCAGCAGCACCGAGCTGGCCGGGGCCACTGAAGCTTTCTTT. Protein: CASSTELAGATEAFF. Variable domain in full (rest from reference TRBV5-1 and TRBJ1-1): KAGVTQTPRYLIKTRGQQVTLSCSPISGHRSVSWYQQTPGQGLQFLFEYFSETQRNKGNFPGRFSGRQFSNSRSEMNVSTLELGDSALYLCASSTELAGATEAFFGQGTRLTVV.

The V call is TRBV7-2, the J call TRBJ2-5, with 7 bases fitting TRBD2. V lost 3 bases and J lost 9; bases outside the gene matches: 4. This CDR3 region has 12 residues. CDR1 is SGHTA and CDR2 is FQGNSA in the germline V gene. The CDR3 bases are TGTGCCAGCAGCTTCGGACTAGTAGCCCAGTACTTC. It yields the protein CASSFGLVAQYF.

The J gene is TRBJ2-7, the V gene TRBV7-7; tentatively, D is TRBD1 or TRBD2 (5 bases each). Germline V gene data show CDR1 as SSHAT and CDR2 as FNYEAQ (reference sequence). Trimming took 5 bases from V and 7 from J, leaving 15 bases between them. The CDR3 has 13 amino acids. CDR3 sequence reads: CASSRDASGEQYF. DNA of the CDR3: TGTGCCAGCAGCAGGGACGCGTCGGGGGAGCAGTACTTC.

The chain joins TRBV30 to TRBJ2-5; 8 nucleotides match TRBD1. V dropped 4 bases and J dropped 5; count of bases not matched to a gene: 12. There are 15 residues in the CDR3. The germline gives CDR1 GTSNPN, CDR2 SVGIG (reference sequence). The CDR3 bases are TGTGCCTGGACTCCCTCGACAGGGGCAGGGGAGACCCAGTACTTC. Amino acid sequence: CAWTPSTGAGETQYF. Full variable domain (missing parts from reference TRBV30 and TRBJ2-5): SQTIHQWPATLVQPVGSPLSLECTVEGTSNPNLYWYRQAAGRGLQLLFYSVGIGQISSEVPQNLSASRPQDRQFILSSKKLLLSDSGFYLCAWTPSTGAGETQYFGPGTRLLVL.

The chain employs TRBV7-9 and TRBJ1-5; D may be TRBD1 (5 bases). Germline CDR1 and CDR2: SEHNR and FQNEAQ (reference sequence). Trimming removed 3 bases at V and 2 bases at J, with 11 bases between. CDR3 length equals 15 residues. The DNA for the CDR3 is TGTGCCAGCAGCTTCGGAACAGGAGGCAATCAGCCCCAGCATTTT. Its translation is CASSFGTGGNQPQHF.